Below, 17 T cell receptor beta chains from the same sample are listed, as sequenced in a study of blood T cells in healthy people across ages. Primed by a sample-barcoded 5' primer and a J-beta primer mix, a second PCR proceeded for 7 to 11 cycles. TCRdb redid the calling of the 5' RACE reads with MiXCR, one entry per CDR3 protein. The sample lists over 950,000 distinct CDR3 sequences, less than 45% occurring once. Sequences were obtained from blood. These receptors all come from a man younger than 35 in good health.

The gene calls are TRBV6-5 and TRBJ1-2; D might be TRBD1 (5 bases). Deletions cut 7 bases from V and 0 bases from J, with 12 bases between. Germline V gene data show CDR1 as MNHEY and CDR2 as SVGAGI. The CDR3 totals 14 residues. The chain's CDR3 is CASTDRSTNYGYTF. The CDR3 DNA reads TGTGCCAGCACCGACAGATCCACTAACTATGGCTACACCTTC.

The V call is TRBV5-1, the J call TRBJ1-1; TRBD1 matches 12 bases. CDR1 is SGHRS, CDR2 YFSETQ, per germline. Trimming took 5 bases from V and 6 from J; bases not matched to a gene: 5. The CDR3 sequence is 14 residues long. The CDR3 loop reads CASRGQGAGAEAFF. The CDR3 DNA sequence: TGCGCCAGCAGGGGACAGGGGGCGGGGGCTGAAGCTTTCTTT. The full variable domain, rest sourced from reference TRBV5-1 and TRBJ1-1, is KAGVTQTPRYLIKTRGQQVTLSCSPISGHRSVSWYQQTPGQGLQFLFEYFSETQRNKGNFPGRFSGRQFSNSRSEMNVSTLELGDSALYLCASRGQGAGAEAFFGQGTRLTVV.

This chain's CDR3 is CATSETGTSGGVYNEQFF. DNA for the CDR3: TGTGCCACCAGTGAGACCGGGACTAGCGGGGGGGTTTACAATGAGCAGTTCTTC. This chain joins TRBV24-1 and TRBJ2-1, with 16 bases fitting TRBD2. Germline loops: CDR1 KGHDR, CDR2 SFDVKD. J was trimmed by 4 bases and V by 4 bases; bases with no gene match: 6. The CDR3 is 18 amino acids.

Note on this clonotype: Mismatch with germline at one junction end may stem from a read error. V is TRBV4-1 and J is TRBJ1-5; perhaps TRBD1 as D (6 bases). The CDR3 has 14 residues. CDR1 MGHRA and CDR2 YSYEKL come from the germline V gene. The CDR3, as DNA: TGCGCCAACAGCCATCCAGTCAGGGGTCAGCCCCAGCATTTT. This translates into CANSHPVRGQPQHF.

This clonotype appeared a few times. The genes are TRBV11-2 and TRBJ1-5; no clear D gene. CDR3 length equals 14 residues. The germline gives CDR1 SGHAT, CDR2 FQNNGV. V lost 6 bases and J 4 bases, leaving 13 bases between the germline ends. This chain's CDR3 is CASSGEGSNQPQHF. In DNA form, the CDR3 reads TGTGCCAGCAGTGGTGAAGGGAGTAATCAGCCCCAGCATTTT. Full variable domain (rest looked up from reference TRBV11-2 and TRBJ1-5): EAGVAQSPRYKIIEKRQSVAFWCNPISGHATLYWYQQILGQGPKLLIQFQNNGVVDDSQLPKDRFSAERLKGVDSTLKIQPAKLEDSAVYLCASSGEGSNQPQHFGDGTRLSIL.

This clonotype was counted between two and nine times. The chain is built from TRBV7-2 and TRBJ1-1; tentative D call: TRBD1 (5 bases). The length of the CDR3 is 16 residues. CDR1 SGHTA and CDR2 FQGNSA come from the germline V gene. V was cut by 5 bases and J by 0 bases, with 16 bases left in between. The CDR3 nucleotides are TGTGCCAGCAGCCCTCGACAGCCTACAATGAACACTGAAGCTTTCTTT. Translation: CASSPRQPTMNTEAFF.

The V gene is TRBV4-3, the J gene TRBJ2-3; 11 bases line up with TRBD2. There are 17 residues in the CDR3. The germline gives CDR1 LGHNA, CDR2 YSLEER. The junction had 7 bases not matched to a gene; V was cut back by 3 bases and J by 2 bases. CDR3 region: CASSQETSGAYTDTQYF. The CDR3 nucleotides are TGCGCCAGCAGCCAGGAGACTAGCGGGGCGTACACAGATACGCAGTATTTT.

Comments on this clonotype: A much larger clone lies a single base off, so this may be a read error. The rearrangement joins TRBV12-3 or TRBV12-4 to TRBJ2-1, with 8 bases lining up with TRBD1. Losses at the gene ends were 10 bases for V and 7 bases for J; bases not matched to a gene: 15. The CDR3 is 15 amino acids. In DNA form, the CDR3 reads TGTGCCAACAGCCCTATAACAGGGGGAAATAATGAGCAGTTCTTC. As protein: CANSPITGGNNEQFF.

In its sample, this clonotype was seen a few times. The CDR3 protein is CASSDPGLAGLNEQFF. The CDR3 DNA is TGTGCCAGCAGTGATCCGGGACTAGCGGGCCTCAATGAGCAGTTCTTC. This sequence joins TRBV7-2 and TRBJ2-1; 12 nucleotides align to TRBD2. Looked up from germline, CDR1 is SGHTA and CDR2 is FQGNSA. The CDR3 covers 16 residues. V dropped 6 bases and J dropped 6; count of bases not matched to a gene: 9.

This chain uses TRBV5-1 with TRBJ1-4, with D tentatively TRBD1 (5 bases). Trimming stripped 4 bases from V and 7 bases from J, with 17 bases between. Germline assignment: CDR1 SGHRS and CDR2 YFSETQ. CDR3 size: 15 residues. The CDR3 here is CASSLSTAGGEKLFF. The CDR3 DNA reads TGCGCCAGCAGCCTATCAACGGCCGGGGGTGAAAAACTGTTTTTT.

The CDR3 region has the DNA TGTGCCAGCAGCCATACAAGGGGGGATACGCAGTATTTT. Protein product: CASSHTRGDTQYF. The J gene is TRBJ2-3, the V gene TRBV7-3, with a weak D call TRBD1 (6 bases). Germline V gene lookup returns CDR1 SGHTA and CDR2 FQGTGA. This CDR3 contains 13 residues. V lost 5 bases and J lost 6, with 12 bases in between.

The rearrangement links TRBV6-6 to TRBJ2-7; D might be TRBD2 (6 bases). V dropped 0 bases and J dropped 3 bases, with 15 bases sitting between them. Germline lookup yields CDR1 MNHNY and CDR2 SVGAGI (reference sequence). The CDR3 runs 16 residues. The CDR3 DNA is TGTGCCAGCAGTTACTCGGGGGGTCGTATAGTCTACGAGCAGTACTTC. It codes for CASSYSGGRIVYEQYF.

This clonotype has a handful of counts. The chain employs TRBV15 and TRBJ2-1; no clear D gene. Trimming removed 0 bases from V and 8 bases from J, with 11 bases in between. This CDR3 region has 14 residues. The V gene's germline CDR1 is LNHNV and CDR2 YYDKDF (reference sequence). The CDR3 sequence: CATSRDYSAYEQFF. The CDR3 coding sequence is TGTGCCACCAGCAGAGATTACTCGGCCTATGAGCAGTTCTTC.

This clonotype was seen just once. This chain joins TRBV6-5 and TRBJ2-7; 8 bases fit TRBD1. From germline, CDR1 is MNHEY and CDR2 SVGAGI. V dropped 2 bases and J dropped 4; count of bases not matched to a gene: 7. This CDR3 is built from 15 residues. The CDR3, as DNA: TGTGCCAGCAGTTACGGGGCAGGGGGCGCGTACGAGCAGTACTTC. Translation: CASSYGAGGAYEQYF.

This chain joins TRBV7-2 and TRBJ2-3; D not resolved. With 1 base removed from V and 10 bases from J, the gap between germline ends came to 9 bases. Germline lookup yields CDR1 SGHTA and CDR2 FQGNSA. This CDR3 comprises 12 residues. For the CDR3, the DNA is TGTGCCAGCAGCTTAGTACCAGAGGCGCAGTATTTT. Its translation: CASSLVPEAQYF.

This chain connects TRBV14 to TRBJ2-1; a weak D match, TRBD1 (5 bases). This CDR3 is 16 amino acids long. Trimming took 2 bases from V and 5 from J, leaving 16 bases between them. CDR1 and CDR2 from the germline V gene are SGHDN and FVKESK. CDR3 in amino acids: CASSQLGREWDNEQFF. The CDR3 region has the DNA TGTGCCAGCAGCCAATTGGGCAGGGAATGGGACAATGAGCAGTTCTTC.

A few counts support this clonotype. V usage is TRBV11-2 and J usage is TRBJ2-1; D perhaps matches TRBD2 (5 bases). V lost 0 bases to trimming and J lost 5 bases, with 8 bases between them. This CDR3 comprises 14 residues. Germline CDR1 SGHAT, CDR2 FQNNGV. The CDR3 DNA reads TGTGCCAGCAGCTTAGAGATGAGGGACAATGAGCAGTTCTTC. Its translation is CASSLEMRDNEQFF.